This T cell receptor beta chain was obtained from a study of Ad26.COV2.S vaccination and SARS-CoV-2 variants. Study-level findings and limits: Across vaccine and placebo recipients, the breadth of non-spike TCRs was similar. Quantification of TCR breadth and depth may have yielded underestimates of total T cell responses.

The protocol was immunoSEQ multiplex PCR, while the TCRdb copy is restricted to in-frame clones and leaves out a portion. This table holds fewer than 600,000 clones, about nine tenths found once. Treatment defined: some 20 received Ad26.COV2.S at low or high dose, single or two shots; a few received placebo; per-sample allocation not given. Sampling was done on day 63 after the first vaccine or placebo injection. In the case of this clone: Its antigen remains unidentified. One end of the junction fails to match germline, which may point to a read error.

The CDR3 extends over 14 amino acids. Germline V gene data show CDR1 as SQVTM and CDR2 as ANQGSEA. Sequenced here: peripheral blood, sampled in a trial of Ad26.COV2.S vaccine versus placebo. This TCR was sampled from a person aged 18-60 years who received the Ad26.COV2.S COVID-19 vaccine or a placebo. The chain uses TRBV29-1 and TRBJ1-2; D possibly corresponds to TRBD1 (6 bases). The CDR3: CSADRTDTKYGYTF. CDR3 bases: TGCAGCGCTGACCGGACAGATACTAAGTATGGCTACACCTTC.